Here is one TCR beta chain with its context. Its target is not known. This sample was included in a study of T cells in Graves' hyperthyroidism and ophthalmopathy. This CDR3 has 13 residues. Per the germline V gene, CDR1 is SGHTA and CDR2 is FQGNSA. Trimming took off 1 base at V and 7 bases at J, with 10 bases between the two ends. Whole-study findings and limits: Most thyroid-expanded clonotypes above 0.001 were also found in blood.

TCR beta CDR3 sequences were amplified from RNA transcripts. Primed by the HTBI set, a first-round RT-PCR was run on the TCR CDR3. TCRdb called the multiplex PCR reads again in MiXCR, with one record for every CDR3 protein. Found here are under 700,000 distinct CDR3 sequences, just over 45% of them singletons; the top ten hold roughly 8.2%. The chain is built from TRBV7-2 and TRBJ2-5; a possible D gene is TRBD2 (5 bases). The TCR was taken from a woman aged 18-30 years with Graves' hyperthyroidism. Sequencing was performed on peripheral blood or thyroid tissue (not recorded which). The CDR3 bases are TGTGCCAGCAGCTTAGTTTTTCGGGGGACCCAGTACTTC. Protein product: CASSLVFRGTQYF.